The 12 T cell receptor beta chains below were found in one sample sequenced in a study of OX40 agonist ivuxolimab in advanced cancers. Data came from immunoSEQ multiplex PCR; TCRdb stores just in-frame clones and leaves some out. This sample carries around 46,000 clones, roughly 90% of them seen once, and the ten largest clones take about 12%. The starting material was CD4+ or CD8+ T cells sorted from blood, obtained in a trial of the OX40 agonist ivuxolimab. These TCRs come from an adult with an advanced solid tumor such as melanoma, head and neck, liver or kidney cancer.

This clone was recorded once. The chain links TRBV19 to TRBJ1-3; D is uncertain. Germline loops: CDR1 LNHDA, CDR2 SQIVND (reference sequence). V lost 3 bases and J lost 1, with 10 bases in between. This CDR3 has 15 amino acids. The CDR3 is CASSIWWSSGNTIYF. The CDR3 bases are TGTGCCAGTAGTATTTGGTGGTCATCTGGAAACACCATATATTTT.

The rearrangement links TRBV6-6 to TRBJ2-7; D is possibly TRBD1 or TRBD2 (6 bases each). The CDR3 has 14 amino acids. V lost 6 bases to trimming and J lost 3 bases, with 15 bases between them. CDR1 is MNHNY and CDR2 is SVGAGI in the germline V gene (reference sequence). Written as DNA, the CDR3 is TGTGCCAGCAGCCTGCCGGGGGCGGACTACGAGCAGTACTTC. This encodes CASSLPGADYEQYF.

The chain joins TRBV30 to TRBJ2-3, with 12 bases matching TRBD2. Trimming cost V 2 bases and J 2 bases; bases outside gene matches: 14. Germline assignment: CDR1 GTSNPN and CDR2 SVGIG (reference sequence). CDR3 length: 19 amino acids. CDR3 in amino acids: CAWSSILAGGQFLTDTQYF. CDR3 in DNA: TGTGCCTGGAGTTCCATACTAGCGGGAGGCCAATTCCTCACAGATACGCAGTATTTT.

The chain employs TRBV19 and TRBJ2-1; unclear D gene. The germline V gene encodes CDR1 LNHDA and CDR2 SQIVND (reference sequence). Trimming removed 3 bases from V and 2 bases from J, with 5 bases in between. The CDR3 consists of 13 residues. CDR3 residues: CASSMAPYNEQFF. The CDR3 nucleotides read TGTGCCAGTAGTATGGCCCCCTACAATGAGCAGTTCTTC.

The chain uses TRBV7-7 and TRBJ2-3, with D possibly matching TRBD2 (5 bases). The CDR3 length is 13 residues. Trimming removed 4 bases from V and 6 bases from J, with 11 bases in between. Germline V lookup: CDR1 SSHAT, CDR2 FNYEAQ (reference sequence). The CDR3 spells CASSSWTYDTQYF. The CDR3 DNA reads TGTGCCAGCAGCTCGTGGACTTACGATACGCAGTATTTT.

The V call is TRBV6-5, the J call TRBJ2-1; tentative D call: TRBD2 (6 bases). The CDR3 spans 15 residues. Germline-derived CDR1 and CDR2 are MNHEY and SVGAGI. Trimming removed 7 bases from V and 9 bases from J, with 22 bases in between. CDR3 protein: CASTSSQGGLLEQFF. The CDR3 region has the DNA TGTGCCAGCACCTCATCGCAGGGAGGCCTCCTTGAGCAGTTCTTC.

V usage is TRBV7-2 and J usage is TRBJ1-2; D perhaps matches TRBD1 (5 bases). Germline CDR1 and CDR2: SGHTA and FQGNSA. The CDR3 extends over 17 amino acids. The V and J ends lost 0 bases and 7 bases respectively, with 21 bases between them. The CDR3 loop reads CASSLALSGLSSSGYTF. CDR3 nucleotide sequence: TGTGCCAGCAGCTTAGCACTGTCGGGGCTTAGTTCGAGTGGCTACACCTTC. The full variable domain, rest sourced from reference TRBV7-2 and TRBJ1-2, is GAGVSQSPSNKVTEKGKDVELRCDPISGHTALYWYRQSLGQGLEFLIYFQGNSAPDKSGLPSDRFSAERTGGSVSTLTIQRTQQEDSAVYLCASSLALSGLSSSGYTFGSGTRLTVV.

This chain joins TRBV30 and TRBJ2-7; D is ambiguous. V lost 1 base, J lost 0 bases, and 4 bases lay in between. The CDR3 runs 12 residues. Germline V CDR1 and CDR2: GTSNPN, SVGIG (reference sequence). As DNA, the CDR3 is TGTGCCTGGAGTGGAGGCTCCTACGAGCAGTACTTC. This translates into CAWSGGSYEQYF.

The DNA for the CDR3 is TGTGCCAGCAGCCTAGCCGAGCGCGGGGAGACCCAGTACTTC. Its translation is CASSLAERGETQYF. The genes are TRBV6-6 and TRBJ2-5; a weak D match, TRBD2 (5 bases). The germline V and J ends were trimmed by 6 bases and 5 bases, with 16 bases remaining between them. The germline gives CDR1 MNHNY, CDR2 SVGAGI (reference sequence). The CDR3 length is 14 residues.

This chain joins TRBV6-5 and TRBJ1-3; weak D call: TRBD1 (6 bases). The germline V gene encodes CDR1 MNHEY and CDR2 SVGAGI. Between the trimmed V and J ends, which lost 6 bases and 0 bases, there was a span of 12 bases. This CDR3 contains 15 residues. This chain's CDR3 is CASSLGGYSGNTIYF. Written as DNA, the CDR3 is TGTGCCAGCAGCCTGGGGGGCTACTCTGGAAACACCATATATTTT.

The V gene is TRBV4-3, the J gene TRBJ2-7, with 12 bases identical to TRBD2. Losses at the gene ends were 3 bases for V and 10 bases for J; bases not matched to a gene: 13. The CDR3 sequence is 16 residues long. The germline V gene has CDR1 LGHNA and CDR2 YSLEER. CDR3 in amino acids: CASSHQASGRAGNQYF. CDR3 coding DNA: TGCGCCAGCAGCCACCAGGCTAGCGGGAGGGCCGGGAACCAGTACTTC.

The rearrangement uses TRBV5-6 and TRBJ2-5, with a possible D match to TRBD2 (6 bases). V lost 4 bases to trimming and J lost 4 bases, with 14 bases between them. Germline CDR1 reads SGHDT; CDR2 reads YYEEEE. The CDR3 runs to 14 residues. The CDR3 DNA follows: TGTGCCAGCAGCACGACTAGAACGGTAGAGACCCAGTACTTC. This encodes CASSTTRTVETQYF.